One and the same sample provided the 8 T cell receptor beta chains below, sequenced in a study of T-cell reconstitution after alpha-beta-depleted transplantation in children. Unique molecular identifiers featured in how the TCRbeta library was prepared. One entry per CDR3 protein results from TCRdb running MiXCR on the PCR reads. The sample lists roughly 670,000 distinct CDR3 sequences, about 12% occurring once. The input for sequencing was PBMCs, taken before TCRalphabeta/CD19-depleted stem cell transplant. The origin of the receptors is a girl aged 2-10 years with congenital amegakaryocytic thrombocytopenia, due to receive a stem cell transplant.

This clonotype was counted only a few times. This chain uses TRBV27 with TRBJ2-7, with TRBD2 matching 7 bases. The junction had 1 base not matched to a gene; V was cut back by 2 bases and J by 0 bases. This CDR3 region has 14 residues. Per germline, CDR1 MNHEY and CDR2 SMNVEV (reference sequence). The DNA of the CDR3 is TGTGCCAGCAGTTTAAGGGACTACTCCTACGAGCAGTACTTC. As protein: CASSLRDYSYEQYF.

At least ten counts were recorded for this clonotype. This sequence joins TRBV3-1 and TRBJ2-4; no clear D. CDR3 size: 12 residues. From germline, CDR1 is LGHDT and CDR2 YNNKEL (reference sequence). The V gene lost 1 base and the J gene lost 8 bases, with 6 bases spanning the gap. The CDR3 sequence: CASSQGRHIQYF. The CDR3 DNA reads as TGTGCCAGCAGCCAAGGTCGTCACATTCAGTACTTC.

V usage is TRBV20-1 and J usage is TRBJ2-5, with 10 bases aligning to TRBD1. This CDR3 region has 15 residues. J lost 2 bases, V lost 4 bases, and 7 bases had no gene match. Germline-derived CDR1 and CDR2 are DFQATT and SNEGSKA (reference sequence). The CDR3 sequence is CSATSGTGAQETQYF. Written as DNA, the CDR3 is TGCAGTGCTACCTCCGGGACAGGGGCTCAAGAGACCCAGTACTTC.

This clonotype has only a few counts. CDR3 amino acids: CSAGKRYRDRRYEQYF. Here the CDR3 DNA reads TGCAGTGCTGGAAAAAGGTACCGGGACAGACGATACGAGCAGTACTTC. The rearrangement joins TRBV20-1 to TRBJ2-7, with TRBD1 matching over 7 bases. This CDR3 contains 16 residues. Germline V gene data show CDR1 as DFQATT and CDR2 as SNEGSKA (reference sequence). J was trimmed by 4 bases and V by 5 bases; bases with no gene match: 17.

This clonotype was recorded at least ten times. The gene calls are TRBV10-2 and TRBJ2-7; 7 positions match TRBD2. Germline V gene data show CDR1 as WSHSY and CDR2 as SAAADI. The V and J ends lost 5 bases and 7 bases, in that order; junction bases with no gene match: 14. The CDR3 is 15 amino acids. CDR3 protein: CASSPRGSQLEEQYF. DNA for the CDR3: TGCGCCAGCAGTCCCCGCGGGAGTCAACTGGAGGAGCAGTACTTC.

This chain connects TRBV7-2 to TRBJ2-7, with D tentatively TRBD1 (6 bases). Germline CDR1 and CDR2: SGHTA and FQGNSA. CDR3 length equals 12 residues. Trimming shortened V by 4 bases and J by 5 bases, and 9 bases separated the two germline ends. Here the CDR3 reads CASSYTGNEQYF. As DNA, the CDR3 is TGTGCCAGCAGCTATACAGGGAACGAGCAGTACTTC.

This chain connects TRBV4-1 to TRBJ2-7; 11 bases are a match to TRBD2. Trimming at V came to 2 bases and at J to 3 bases, leaving 15 bases not matched to a gene. The CDR3 consists of 19 residues. The germline V gene has CDR1 MGHRA and CDR2 YSYEKL. The DNA of the CDR3 is TGCGCCAGCAGCCAATTCGGGGCAGCCGGGACTAGCGGACTCTACGAGCAGTACTTC. Its translation is CASSQFGAAGTSGLYEQYF.

To note about this clonotype: An end of the junction does not agree with germline; a read error may underlie this. The chain has TRBV5-1 and TRBJ2-3, with 8 bases identical to TRBD1. Germline CDR1 SGHRS, CDR2 YFSETQ. This CDR3 spans 14 amino acids. The CDR3 nucleotides read TGCGCCAGCAGCATGGGACAGGATGTTGATACGCCGTATTTT. The encoded protein is CASSMGQDVDTPYF.